The 2 T cell receptor beta chains in this list originate from one sample, sequenced in a study of OX40 agonist ivuxolimab in advanced cancers. Method: immunoSEQ multiplex PCR; TCRdb's copy keeps in-frame clones and lacks some. Counted here are approximately 94,000 clones, roughly 89% occurring once; the ten biggest clones make up around 0.76%. The specimen was CD4+ or CD8+ T cells sorted from blood, collected in a trial of the OX40 agonist ivuxolimab. The receptors shown here come from an adult with an advanced solid tumor such as melanoma, head and neck, liver or kidney cancer.

The J gene is TRBJ2-7, the V gene TRBV28, with 12 bases matching TRBD2. J gave up 6 bases and V 5 bases, and 8 bases lay outside the gene matches. This CDR3 is built from 15 residues. Germline lookup yields CDR1 MDHEN and CDR2 SYDVKM. The CDR3 DNA follows: TGTGCCAGCAGTCCCCCGTCTAGCGGGAGGGTCGAGCAGTACTTC. Translated, it gives CASSPPSSGRVEQYF.

This sequence joins TRBV7-2 and TRBJ2-3; 11 bases align to TRBD2. This CDR3 region has 17 residues. Germline CDR1 SGHTA, CDR2 FQGNSA. V lost 5 bases, J lost 0 bases, and 7 bases stayed unmatched. DNA for the CDR3: TGTGCCAGCAGCCCACGACTAGCGGGGATTAGCACAGATACGCAGTATTTT. The encoded protein is CASSPRLAGISTDTQYF.